The rows below give T cell receptor beta chains drawn from one sample of a study of T cell repertoires in cytomegalovirus infection. TCRdb fed the reads into MiXCR, producing one record per CDR3 protein. The data hold roughly 150,000 distinct CDR3 sequences, with roughly a quarter observed a single time. The sample was PBMCs. Every receptor here comes from a human donor in good health (CMV status not recorded). Some clones in this sample may be carry-over from other donors' samples. The CDR3 runs from the conserved cysteine through the conserved F or W. A D gene is named only where the DNA matches it firmly. Clone size is not always given. Where it is, it says once, few, many or a class for expanded clones.

>TRBJ2-7|TRBV12-5|few|-
CASGLGSREFHEQYF
TGTGCTAGTGGTTTGGGATCCCGGGAATTCCACGAGCAGTACTTC
>TRBJ1-4|TRBV20-1|-|-
CSATGHGNEKLFF
TGCAGTGCTACGGGCCACGGTAATGAAAAACTGTTTTTT
>TRBJ2-5|TRBV10-3|few|-
CAISERGGETQYF
TGTGCCATCAGTGAAAGAGGAGGAGAGACCCAGTACTTC
>TRBJ1-6|TRBV12-3/TRBV12-4|-|TRBD1
CASSLRGQGPSSPLHF
TGTGCCAGCAGTTTAAGGGGGCAGGGACCCTCCTCACCCCTCCACTTT
>TRBJ2-5|TRBV27|few|-
CASSLLGGTQETQYF
TGTGCCAGCAGTTTATTAGGTGGGACACAAGAGACCCAGTACTTC
>TRBJ1-2|TRBV20-1|few|TRBD1
CSAAPGQGFSNYGYTF
TGCAGTGCTGCTCCGGGACAGGGGTTCTCTAACTATGGCTACACCTTC
>TRBJ2-7|TRBV7-2|many|TRBD2
CASSQHRTSGRGYEQYF
TGTGCCAGCAGCCAACACCGGACTAGCGGGAGGGGCTACGAGCAGTACTTC
>TRBJ1-3|TRBV7-9|few|-
CASSPETRGPGNTIYF
TGTGCCAGCAGCCCCGAGACCAGGGGTCCTGGAAACACCATATATTTT
>TRBJ1-2|TRBV4-1|-|-
CASSQERSGVRGYTF
TGCGCCAGCAGCCAAGAGAGATCAGGAGTGCGTGGCTACACCTTC
>TRBJ2-3|TRBV7-2|few|TRBD2
CASRPAGVEADTQYF
TGTGCCAGCAGGCCGGCGGGGGTTGAGGCAGATACGCAGTATTTT
>TRBJ2-1|TRBV7-2|-|-
CASSDGGSSYNEQFF
TGTGCCAGCAGCGACGGAGGGAGCTCCTACAATGAGCAGTTCTTC
>TRBJ2-3|TRBV7-2|few|-
CASGLNTDTQYF
TGTGCCAGCGGGCTCAACACAGATACGCAGTATTTT
>TRBJ2-5|TRBV5-4|many|-
CASSLEGGGSQQGETQYF
TGTGCCAGCAGCTTGGAAGGGGGCGGGAGCCAACAGGGTGAGACCCAGTACTTC